Below are 13 T cell receptor beta chains sequenced from a single sample in a study of blood T cell repertoires in COVID-19. The repertoire was sequenced with immunoSEQ multiplex PCR; TCRdb's copy has only in-frame clones and lacks some. The table shows fewer than 300,000 clones, with about four fifths occurring only once. Sample: peripheral blood. The receptors originated from a woman aged 18-29 years with acute or convalescent COVID-19.

This rearrangement joins TRBV9 to TRBJ1-1; 7 bases match TRBD1. CDR1 is SGDLS, CDR2 YYNGEE, per germline. The J segment lost 1 base and the V segment lost 2 bases, leaving 2 bases of the junction unmatched. There are 14 residues in the CDR3. CDR3: CASSVGQPNTEAFF. The DNA of the CDR3 is TGTGCCAGCAGCGTGGGACAGCCGAACACTGAAGCTTTCTTT.

In its sample, this clone was seen many times. This chain links TRBV15 with TRBJ2-1; 7 positions agree with TRBD2. This CDR3 spans 19 amino acids. In germline, CDR1 is LNHNV, CDR2 YYDKDF (reference sequence). V lost 0 bases and J lost 0; bases outside the gene matches: 11. CDR3: CATSRDNYSGRGSYNEQFF. DNA of the CDR3: TGTGCCACCAGCAGAGATAACTACAGTGGGAGGGGCTCCTACAATGAGCAGTTCTTC.

The J gene is TRBJ1-4, the V gene TRBV19; D is undetermined. Germline-derived CDR1 and CDR2 are LNHDA and SQIVND (reference sequence). The V end lost 5 bases, the J end lost 6 bases, and 7 bases lay between the germline ends. There are 12 residues in the CDR3. The CDR3 nucleotides read TGTGCCAGTAGTCAGGACTATGAAAAACTGTTTTTT. Protein: CASSQDYEKLFF.

V is TRBV30 and J is TRBJ2-7, with a weak D call TRBD1 (7 bases). The CDR3 spans 15 residues. Germline assignment: CDR1 GTSNPN and CDR2 SVGIG (reference sequence). Trimming stripped 3 bases from V and 3 bases from J, with 18 bases between. CDR3 DNA sequence: TGTGCCTGGAGCGCAGGGGGGCCTCTCTTCTACGAGCAGTACTTC. Translating gives CAWSAGGPLFYEQYF.

V gene TRBV3-1 (or the pseudogene TRBV3-2) combines with J gene TRBJ2-1; 15 nucleotides agree with TRBD2. The germline CDR1 and CDR2 sequences are LGHDT and YNNKEL (reference sequence). CDR3 size: 15 residues. J gave up 13 bases and V 0 bases, and 4 bases lay outside the gene matches. The CDR3 reads CASSQDWGLAGGQFF. CDR3 coding DNA: TGTGCCAGCAGCCAAGATTGGGGACTAGCGGGAGGTCAGTTCTTC.

The rearrangement uses TRBV9 and TRBJ1-2, with D uncertain. This CDR3 has 12 amino acids. Trimming took 7 bases from V and 2 from J, leaving 9 bases between them. The V gene's germline CDR1 is SGDLS and CDR2 YYNGEE. The CDR3 DNA is TGTGCCAGCGGAGACGGGAACTATGGCTACACCTTC. It specifies CASGDGNYGYTF.

This chain links TRBV5-1 with TRBJ2-3; TRBD1 is a possible D gene (6 bases). Germline CDR1 reads SGHRS; CDR2 reads YFSETQ. This CDR3 region has 14 residues. Trimming stripped 2 bases from V and 2 bases from J, with 9 bases between. This CDR3 is CASSFGQTTDTQYF. DNA of the CDR3: TGCGCCAGCAGCTTCGGACAGACCACAGATACGCAGTATTTT.

The CDR3 spells CATPPEREAAETQYF. The CDR3 DNA follows: TGTGCCACCCCCCCCGAGCGGGAGGCGGCGGAGACCCAGTACTTC. V and J are TRBV24-1 and TRBJ2-5; TRBD2 matches at 9 bases. Unmatched junction bases numbered 12, after V lost 9 bases and J lost 5 bases. Germline V gene lookup returns CDR1 KGHDR and CDR2 SFDVKD. This CDR3 is built from 15 residues.

The genes are TRBV28 and TRBJ2-2; 8 positions agree with TRBD1. Trimming took 7 bases from V and 5 from J; bases not matched to a gene: 9. The germline gives CDR1 MDHEN, CDR2 SYDVKM. CDR3 length equals 15 residues. CDR3 bases: TGTGCCAGCAACTTCAGACAGGGGTTGACCGGGGAGCTGTTTTTT. This encodes CASNFRQGLTGELFF.

V gene TRBV6-2 or TRBV6-3 combines with J gene TRBJ2-7, with 7 bases aligning to TRBD1. In germline, CDR1 is MNHEY, CDR2 SVGEGT. The CDR3 consists of 16 residues. The J segment lost 3 bases and the V segment lost 5 bases, leaving 13 bases of the junction unmatched. DNA for the CDR3: TGTGCCAGCAGTCCCTTAGAGGACAGGAGATACTACGAGCAGTACTTC. This gives the protein CASSPLEDRRYYEQYF.

The count of this clone is one. The rearrangement joins TRBV25-1 to TRBJ2-7; 11 bases fit TRBD1. Looked up from germline, CDR1 is MGHDK and CDR2 is SYGVNS. V shed 2 bases, J shed 7 bases, and the junction held 4 bases outside the gene matches. The CDR3 runs to 14 residues. Here the CDR3 reads CASSEEDRGREQYF. CDR3 DNA sequence: TGTGCCAGCAGTGAAGAGGACAGGGGGCGAGAGCAGTACTTC.

A single count supports this clone. The chain combines TRBV7-9 with TRBJ2-7; 11 nucleotides align to TRBD2. V lost 5 bases to trimming and J lost 3 bases; unmatched junction nucleotides: 6. The CDR3 runs to 15 residues. CDR1 and CDR2 (germline): SEHNR, FQNEAQ (reference sequence). This CDR3 reads CASSQTSGGYYEQYF. In nucleotides, the CDR3 is TGTGCCAGCAGCCAAACTAGCGGGGGTTACTACGAGCAGTACTTC.

This clone was seen only once. The chain employs TRBV14 and TRBJ2-7, with D unclear. Germline-derived CDR1 and CDR2 are SGHDN and FVKESK. The CDR3 is 16 amino acids. Trimming stripped 0 bases from V and 0 bases from J, with 12 bases between. The CDR3 loop reads CASSQDRRVSSYEQYF. CDR3 coding DNA: TGTGCCAGCAGCCAAGATCGACGGGTGAGCTCCTACGAGCAGTACTTC.